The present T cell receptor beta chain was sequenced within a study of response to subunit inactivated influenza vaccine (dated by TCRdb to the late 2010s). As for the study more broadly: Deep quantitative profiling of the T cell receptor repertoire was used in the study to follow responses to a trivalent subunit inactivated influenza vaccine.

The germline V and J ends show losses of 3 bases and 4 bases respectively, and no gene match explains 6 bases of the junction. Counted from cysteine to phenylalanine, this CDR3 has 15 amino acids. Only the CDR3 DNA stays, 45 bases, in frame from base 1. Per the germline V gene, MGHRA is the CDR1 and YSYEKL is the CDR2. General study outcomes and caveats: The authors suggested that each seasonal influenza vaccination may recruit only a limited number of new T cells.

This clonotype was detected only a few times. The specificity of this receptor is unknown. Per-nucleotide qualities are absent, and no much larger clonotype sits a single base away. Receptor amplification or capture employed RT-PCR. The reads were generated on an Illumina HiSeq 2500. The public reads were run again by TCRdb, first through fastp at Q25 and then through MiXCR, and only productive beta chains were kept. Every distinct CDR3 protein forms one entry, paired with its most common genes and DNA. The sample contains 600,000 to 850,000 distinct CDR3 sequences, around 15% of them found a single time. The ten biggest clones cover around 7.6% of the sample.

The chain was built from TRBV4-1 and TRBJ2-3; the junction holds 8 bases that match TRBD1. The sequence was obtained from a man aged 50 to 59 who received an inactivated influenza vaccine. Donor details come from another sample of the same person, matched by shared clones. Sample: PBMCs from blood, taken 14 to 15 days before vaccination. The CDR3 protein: CASSHSTGGPDTQYF. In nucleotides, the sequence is TGCGCCAGCAGCCACTCTACAGGGGGACCAGATACGCAGTATTTT.